This passage covers 20 T cell receptor beta chains from one sample sequenced in a study of T-cell memory formation after mild COVID-19. TCRdb re-called the 5' RACE reads with MiXCR, one entry per CDR3 protein. Among about 250,000 distinct CDR3 sequences, about 17% were seen once, and the ten largest hold approximately 3.5%. The specimen sequenced was PBMCs or a T cell subset sorted from them (not recorded which). These receptors were obtained from a man aged 18-30 years who had mild COVID-19 (a few samples of this study predate the infection). Cell type and time point are not known.

The CDR3 is CSARDISGASEAFF. The CDR3 DNA reads as TGCAGTGCTAGAGATATTAGCGGGGCATCTGAAGCTTTCTTT. This rearrangement joins TRBV20-1 to TRBJ1-1, with TRBD1 as a possible D gene (5 bases). Trimming removed 0 bases from V and 6 bases from J, with 14 bases in between. CDR3 length equals 14 residues. The germline V gene encodes CDR1 DFQATT and CDR2 SNEGSKA (reference sequence).

The rearrangement uses TRBV12-3 or TRBV12-4 and TRBJ2-6; the D gene is possibly TRBD2 (5 bases). CDR3 length: 14 residues. With 8 bases removed from V and 1 base from J, the gap between germline ends came to 9 bases. In nucleotides, the CDR3 is TGTGCCAGCGGATCGGGGTCTGGGGCCAACGTCCTGACTTTC. As protein: CASGSGSGANVLTF.

This clonotype was observed a few times. The chain joins TRBV7-9 to TRBJ2-3; no definite D call. This CDR3 is built from 14 residues. Germline V gene sequence: CDR1 SEHNR, CDR2 FQNEAQ (reference sequence). The ends were cut back, 2 bases at V and 0 bases at J, with 6 bases in the middle. The CDR3 coding sequence is TGTGCCAGCAGCTTAACTACTAGCACAGATACGCAGTATTTT. Translating it yields CASSLTTSTDTQYF.

In this sample, this clonotype turned up a few times. This chain uses TRBV27 with TRBJ2-1; 10 bases are shared with TRBD1. CDR1 is MNHEY and CDR2 is SMNVEV in the germline V gene (reference sequence). Trimming cost V 5 bases and J 2 bases; bases outside gene matches: 6. The CDR3 runs 16 residues. DNA of the CDR3: TGTGCCAGCAGTCGGCGCGGGACAGGGGCCTACAATGAGCAGTTCTTC. Translated: CASSRRGTGAYNEQFF.

The chain carries TRBV7-9 and TRBJ2-7; TRBD1 is a possible D gene (6 bases). V dropped 4 bases and J dropped 7 bases, with 11 bases sitting between them. Germline CDR1 and CDR2: SEHNR and FQNEAQ (reference sequence). The CDR3 extends over 12 amino acids. DNA for the CDR3: TGTGCCAGCAGCTCGCTACAGGGTGAGCAGTACGTC. Translating gives CASSSLQGEQYV.

The sample holds a few counts of this clonotype. The chain joins TRBV12-3 or TRBV12-4 to TRBJ1-2; perhaps TRBD1 as D (6 bases). This CDR3 region has 13 residues. The V gene lost 4 bases and the J gene lost 6 bases, with 12 bases spanning the gap. Here the CDR3 reads CASSSTGIDGYTF. CDR3 nucleotides: TGTGCCAGCAGTTCCACAGGGATTGATGGCTACACCTTC.

This clonotype has more than one count but fewer than ten. This rearrangement joins TRBV7-9 to TRBJ2-1; 9 nucleotides agree with TRBD2. The CDR3 loop spans 15 amino acids. The germline V gene encodes CDR1 SEHNR and CDR2 FQNEAQ (reference sequence). With 5 bases clipped from V and 9 bases from J, the junction kept 11 bases outside the gene matches. For the CDR3, the DNA is TGTGCCAGCAGCCAAAATAGCGGGGGAACAGGTGAGCAGTTCTTC. Its translation: CASSQNSGGTGEQFF.

Ten or more counts support this clonotype. The chain joins TRBV7-2 to TRBJ1-4; the match to TRBD1 covers 9 bases. Per the germline V gene, CDR1 is SGHTA and CDR2 is FQGNSA. The CDR3 runs 19 residues. The V and J ends lost 1 base and 0 bases, in that order; junction bases with no gene match: 9. As DNA, the CDR3 is TGTGCCAGCAGCTTAGAACGGACAGGGGTGCTTACAACTAATGAAAAACTGTTTTTT. Its protein is CASSLERTGVLTTNEKLFF.

V usage is TRBV6-5 and J usage is TRBJ2-7, with D possibly matching TRBD2 (6 bases). V lost 7 bases and J lost 2, with 15 bases in between. Germline V CDR1 and CDR2: MNHEY, SVGAGI. The CDR3 has 14 residues. DNA of the CDR3: TGTGCCAGCAAACCTCGTCGGGGGACCTACGAGCAGTACTTC. Amino acid sequence: CASKPRRGTYEQYF.

This clonotype was detected a few times. The gene calls are TRBV5-4 and TRBJ2-5; 14 bases fit TRBD2. Germline loops: CDR1 SGHNT, CDR2 YYREEE (reference sequence). The V and J ends lost 7 bases and 3 bases, in that order; junction bases with no gene match: 5. The CDR3 loop spans 15 amino acids. The CDR3 sequence: CASAEGLAGEETQYF. The DNA of the CDR3 is TGTGCCAGCGCGGAGGGACTAGCGGGGGAAGAGACCCAGTACTTC. The variable domain in full, with the rest retrieved from reference TRBV5-4 and TRBJ2-5, is ETGVTQSPTHLIKTRGQQVTLRCSSQSGHNTVSWYQQALGQGPQFIFQYYREEENGRGNFPPRFSGLQFPNYSSELNVNALELDDSALYLCASAEGLAGEETQYFGPGTRLLVL.

This clonotype was seen a handful of times. An end of the junction does not agree with germline; a read error may underlie this. The J gene is TRBJ1-1, the V gene TRBV6-5; 7 bases line up with TRBD1. Per the germline V gene, CDR1 is MNHEY and CDR2 is SVGAGI. The CDR3 has 11 amino acids. The CDR3 loop reads CASSDQGVQLF. Here the CDR3 DNA reads TGTGCCAGCAGTGACCAGGGGGTGCAGCTCTTT.

This clonotype was seen a handful of times. CDR3 protein: CASSYSSGISNQPQHF. The DNA of the CDR3 is TGTGCCAGCAGTTACTCATCGGGGATAAGCAATCAGCCCCAGCATTTT. The rearrangement joins TRBV6-6 to TRBJ1-5; D is uncertain. Trimming cost V 0 bases and J 1 base, with 10 bases left between them. The CDR3 has 16 amino acids. Germline CDR1 and CDR2: MNHNY and SVGAGI (reference sequence).

This clonotype has more than one count but fewer than ten. The rearrangement links TRBV7-2 to TRBJ1-2, with D possibly matching TRBD1 (6 bases). The V end lost 2 bases, the J end lost 8 bases, and 12 bases lay between the germline ends. CDR3 length: 13 amino acids. Germline V gives CDR1 SGHTA, CDR2 FQGNSA. The CDR3 spells CASSLRGDTGYTF. In nucleotides, the CDR3 is TGTGCCAGCAGCTTACGGGGGGACACGGGCTACACCTTC. The variable domain in full, completed from reference TRBV7-2 and TRBJ1-2, reads GAGVSQSPSNKVTEKGKDVELRCDPISGHTALYWYRQSLGQGLEFLIYFQGNSAPDKSGLPSDRFSAERTGGSVSTLTIQRTQQEDSAVYLCASSLRGDTGYTFGSGTRLTVV.

The rearrangement uses TRBV7-8 and TRBJ1-6; a possible D gene is TRBD1 (5 bases). V gave up 4 bases and J gave up 10 bases, with 17 bases separating them. This CDR3 region has 15 residues. Looked up from germline, CDR1 is SGHVS and CDR2 is FQNEAQ. Here the CDR3 reads CASSSLGREESPLHF. CDR3 bases: TGTGCCAGCAGCTCCCTTGGCAGGGAGGAGTCACCCCTCCACTTT.

The sample holds a few counts of this clonotype. The J gene is TRBJ1-5, the V gene TRBV6-2 or TRBV6-3; maybe TRBD1 (5 bases). Trimming took 6 bases from V and 11 from J, leaving 26 bases between them. Germline V gene data show CDR1 as MNHEY and CDR2 as SVGEGT. This CDR3 region has 16 residues. CDR3: CASRPGGTATFWAQHF. In nucleotides, the CDR3 is TGTGCCAGCAGGCCCGGGGGGACGGCCACCTTTTGGGCCCAGCATTTT.

The chain links TRBV15 to TRBJ1-2; D perhaps matches TRBD1 (5 bases). V was trimmed by 5 bases and J by 7 bases, leaving 14 bases between them. CDR3 size: 13 residues. Germline loops: CDR1 LNHNV, CDR2 YYDKDF (reference sequence). The CDR3 DNA sequence: TGTGCCACCAGCCACGGCGGGAGGGGTGGCTACACCTTC. This sequence encodes CATSHGGRGGYTF. Using reference TRBV15 and TRBJ1-2 for the parts outside the CDR3, the full variable domain is DAMVIQNPRYQVTQFGKPVTLSCSQTLNHNVMYWYQQKSSQAPKLLFHYYDKDFNNEADTPDNFQSRRPNTSFCFLDIRSPGLGDTAMYLCATSHGGRGGYTFGSGTRLTVV.

This clonotype was recorded a few times. The J gene is TRBJ2-1, the V gene TRBV7-3; TRBD2 matches at 8 bases. Germline lookup yields CDR1 SGHTA and CDR2 FQGTGA. Trimming removed 3 bases from V and 2 bases from J; junction bases left unmatched: 3. The CDR3 extends over 15 amino acids. DNA of the CDR3: TGTGCCAGCAGCTTGGGGACTAGTCCCTACAATGAGCAGTTCTTC. It yields the protein CASSLGTSPYNEQFF.

Ten or more counts support this clonotype. This chain connects TRBV6-6 to TRBJ2-2, with D possibly TRBD1 on 5 matching bases. V lost 4 bases and J lost 1, with 7 bases in between. This CDR3 is 14 amino acids long. Looked up from germline, CDR1 is MNHNY and CDR2 is SVGAGI (reference sequence). CDR3 nucleotides: TGTGCCAGCAGTTTTGGACAGAACACCGGGGAGCTGTTTTTT. It is translated as CASSFGQNTGELFF.

The chain has TRBV10-3 and TRBJ1-1; TRBD1 matches at 9 bases. In germline, CDR1 is ENHRY, CDR2 SYGVKD. The CDR3 consists of 14 residues. V dropped 5 bases and J dropped 2; count of bases not matched to a gene: 3. Here the CDR3 reads CAISWDRENTEAFF. CDR3 nucleotides: TGTGCCATCAGTTGGGACAGGGAAAACACTGAAGCTTTCTTT.

This clonotype was seen a handful of times. CDR3 sequence (DNA): TGTGCCAGCAGCCAAGCCAGCCGTCCATTGGATGAGCAGTTCTTC. Amino acids: CASSQASRPLDEQFF. The chain links TRBV3-1 to TRBJ2-1; D not certain. Germline-derived CDR1 and CDR2 are LGHDT and YNNKEL (reference sequence). Trimming took 1 base from V and 8 from J, leaving 15 bases between them. The CDR3 is 15 amino acids.